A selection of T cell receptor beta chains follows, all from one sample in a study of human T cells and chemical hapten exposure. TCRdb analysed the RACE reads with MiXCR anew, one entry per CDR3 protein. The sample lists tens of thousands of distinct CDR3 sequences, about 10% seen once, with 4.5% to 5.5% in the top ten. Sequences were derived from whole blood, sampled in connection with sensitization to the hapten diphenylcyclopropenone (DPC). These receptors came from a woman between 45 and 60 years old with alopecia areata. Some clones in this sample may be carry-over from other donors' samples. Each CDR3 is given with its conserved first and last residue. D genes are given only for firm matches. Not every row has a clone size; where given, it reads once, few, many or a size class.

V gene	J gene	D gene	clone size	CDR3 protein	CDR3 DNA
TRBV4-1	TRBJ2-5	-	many	CASSPSIGQGGETQYF	TGCGCCAGCAGCCCTTCTATCGGACAGGGAGGGGAGACCCAGTACTTC
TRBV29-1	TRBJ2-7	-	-	CSVLPDTYEQYF	TGCAGCGTCCTCCCCGACACCTACGAGCAGTACTTC
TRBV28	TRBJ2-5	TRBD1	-	CASSLSGTAQETQYF	TGTGCCAGCAGTTTGTCCGGGACAGCTCAAGAGACCCAGTACTTC
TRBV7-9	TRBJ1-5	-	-	CASSLESDQPQHF	TGTGCCAGCAGCTTAGAATCGGATCAGCCCCAGCATTTT
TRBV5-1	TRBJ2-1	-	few	CASSSSGTYNEQFF	TGCGCCAGCAGCTCATCCGGGACTTACAATGAGCAGTTCTTC
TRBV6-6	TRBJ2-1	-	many	CASSYSRAIEGNEQFF	TGTGCCAGCAGTTACTCCCGGGCCATCGAGGGCAATGAGCAGTTCTTC
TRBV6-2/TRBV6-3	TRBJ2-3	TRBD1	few	CASSYSPRTGTTDTQYF	TGTGCCAGCAGTTACTCACCCCGGACAGGGACGACAGATACGCAGTATTTT
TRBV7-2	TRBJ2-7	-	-	CASSFDFYEQYF	TGTGCCAGCAGCTTCGACTTCTACGAGCAGTACTTC
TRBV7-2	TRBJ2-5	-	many	CASSFQGRRETQYF	TGTGCCAGCAGCTTTCAGGGTCGGAGGGAGACCCAGTACTTC
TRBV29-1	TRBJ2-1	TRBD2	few	CSVALLAGYGANEQFF	TGCAGCGTAGCCCTTCTAGCGGGGTATGGGGCCAATGAGCAGTTCTTC
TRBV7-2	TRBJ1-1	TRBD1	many	CATLPGQMNTEAFF	TGTGCCACGCTACCGGGACAGATGAACACTGAAGCTTTCTTT
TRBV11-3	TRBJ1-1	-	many	CASRGPPNTEAFF	TGTGCCAGCAGGGGACCCCCGAACACTGAAGCTTTCTTT
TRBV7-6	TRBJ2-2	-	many	CASSPHSGELFF	TGTGCCAGCAGCCCACATTCCGGGGAGCTGTTTTTT
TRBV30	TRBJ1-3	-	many	CAWRVKSGNTIYF	TGTGCCTGGAGAGTTAAATCTGGAAACACCATATATTTT
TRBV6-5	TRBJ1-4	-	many	CASSYRVTNEKLFF	TGTGCCAGCAGTTACAGGGTGACTAATGAAAAACTGTTTTTT
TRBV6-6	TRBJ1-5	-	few	CASSRRDNQPQHF	TGTGCCAGCAGTAGAAGAGACAATCAGCCCCAGCATTTT
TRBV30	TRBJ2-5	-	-	CAWEIQETQYF	TGTGCCTGGGAAATCCAAGAGACCCAGTACTTC
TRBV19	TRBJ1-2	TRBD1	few	CASKGQGVIGYTF	TGTGCCAGCAAAGGACAGGGGGTTATAGGCTACACCTTC
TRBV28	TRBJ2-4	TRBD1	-	CASSLFAGGLGNIQYF	TGTGCCAGCAGTTTATTTGCAGGGGGCTTAGGGAACATTCAGTACTTC
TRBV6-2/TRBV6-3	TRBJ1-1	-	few	CASSYFVVNTEAFF	TGTGCCAGCAGTTACTTTGTCGTGAACACTGAAGCTTTCTTT
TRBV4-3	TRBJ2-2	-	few	CASSPLRLSHTGELFF	TGCGCCAGCAGCCCCCTCCGGTTGAGCCACACCGGGGAGCTGTTTTTT
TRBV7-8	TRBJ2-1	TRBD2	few	CASSLKFGGGSYNEQFF	TGTGCCAGCAGCTTAAAATTCGGCGGGGGGTCTTACAATGAGCAGTTCTTC
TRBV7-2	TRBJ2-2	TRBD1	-	CASSLGNPPGQGNTGELFF	TGTGCCAGCAGCTTAGGAAACCCGCCGGGACAGGGAAACACCGGGGAGCTGTTTTTT